Presented here are 16 T cell receptor beta chains from one specimen sequenced in a study of memory CD4+ T cells and cytomegalovirus serostatus (dated by TCRdb to about 2019). The library was made by the immunoSEQ multiplex PCR assay. What TCRdb holds here is the immuneACCESS table cut down to in-frame rearrangements. Part of the clones is not present; checked against another copy, under half of the missing clones reflect an unresolved V gene, and the others are unexplained. The sample has about 48,000 clones on record, more than 70% of them singletons. The top ten constitute 0.78% of the sample. Single viable CD3+CD4+CD8-CD45RO+ cells were sorted as memory CD4+ T cells on a FACSAria II. The sequenced sample was memory CD4+ T cells from blood. These receptors came from an adult in good health and CMV-seronegative.

The chain joins TRBV4-2 to TRBJ1-4, with a possible D match to TRBD1 (6 bases). CDR3 length: 16 residues. The germline CDR1 and CDR2 sequences are LGHNA and YNFKEQ. Deletions cut 1 base from V and 8 bases from J, with 17 bases between. This CDR3 is CASSQVEAGDKEKLFF. The CDR3 DNA reads as TGTGCCAGCAGCCAAGTGGAGGCAGGGGACAAGGAAAAACTGTTTTTT.

This clone was seen once. The chain's CDR3 is CASSPREVNNQPQHF. DNA for the CDR3: TGTGCCAGCTCACCACGTGAGGTCAACAATCAGCCCCAGCATTTT. The chain carries TRBV18 and TRBJ1-5, with unresolved D. The CDR3 extends over 15 amino acids. Trimming cost V 1 base and J 3 bases, with 10 bases left between them. Per the germline V gene, CDR1 is KGHSH and CDR2 is LQKENI.

There are a few counts of this clone. The chain couples TRBV6-6 to TRBJ2-7, with D unresolved. Germline values: CDR1 MNHNY, CDR2 SVGAGI (reference sequence). The CDR3 has 12 amino acids. V lost 5 bases to trimming and J lost 3 bases, with 8 bases between them. In DNA, the CDR3 is TGTGCCAGCAGTCCATCGAACTACGAGCAGTACTTC. It translates to CASSPSNYEQYF.

The chain uses TRBV6-5 and TRBJ1-1, with 7 bases that match TRBD1. The CDR3 totals 14 residues. V lost 2 bases to trimming and J lost 5 bases; unmatched junction nucleotides: 5. Looked up from germline, CDR1 is MNHEY and CDR2 is SVGAGI. The CDR3 bases are TGTGCCAGCAGTTACAGACAGGGAGGGACTGAAGCTTTCTTT. This codes for CASSYRQGGTEAFF.

The chain uses TRBV11-2 and TRBJ2-5, with D tentatively TRBD2 (5 bases). The CDR3 has 14 residues. Germline-derived CDR1 and CDR2 are SGHAT and FQNNGV. V lost 1 base and J lost 5, with 11 bases in between. The DNA for the CDR3 is TGTGCCAGCAGCTTAGGAATGAGGGCCGAGACCCAGTACTTC. Translating gives CASSLGMRAETQYF.

The chain combines TRBV6-5 with TRBJ1-1; D might be TRBD1 (5 bases). The CDR3 covers 12 residues. V was trimmed by 6 bases and J by 3 bases, leaving 8 bases between them. Germline V gene sequence: CDR1 MNHEY, CDR2 SVGAGI. The CDR3, as DNA: TGTGCCAGCAGCCGAGGGGACACTGAAGCTTTCTTT. Its protein product is CASSRGDTEAFF.

In its sample, this clone is medium-sized. The chain carries TRBV4-1 and TRBJ2-2; weak D call: TRBD1 (5 bases). CDR1 and CDR2 from the germline V gene are MGHRA and YSYEKL. The CDR3 is made up of 17 amino acids. The V end lost 4 bases, the J end lost 4 bases, and 19 bases lay between the germline ends. CDR3 coding DNA: TGCGCCAGCAGCCCGGGTGACATGGGGCTTGGCACCGGGGAGCTGTTTTTT. Translating it yields CASSPGDMGLGTGELFF.

CDR3 amino acids: CASSFSGLAGGTGELFF. The CDR3 nucleotides are TGTGCCAGCAGCTTTAGTGGACTAGCGGGCGGCACCGGGGAGCTGTTTTTT. The genes are TRBV5-8 and TRBJ2-2, with 11 bases that match TRBD2. Germline CDR1 SGHTS, CDR2 YDEGEE. This CDR3 is built from 17 residues. V lost 2 bases, J lost 4 bases, and 7 bases stayed unmatched.

This CDR3 reads CASSSGTMTDTQYF. CDR3 DNA sequence: TGTGCCAGCAGCTCCGGGACTATGACAGATACGCAGTATTTT. The J gene is TRBJ2-3, the V gene TRBV5-6, with TRBD2 matching over 7 bases. The V and J ends lost 3 bases and 3 bases, in that order; junction bases with no gene match: 4. This CDR3 region has 14 residues. Germline CDR1 and CDR2: SGHDT and YYEEEE.

This clone turned up a few times. The rearrangement joins TRBV18 to TRBJ2-2, with D hard to call. V was clipped by 3 bases and J by 9 bases, with 8 bases between them. Germline CDR1 and CDR2: KGHSH and LQKENI. The CDR3 is made up of 12 amino acids. CDR3 sequence (DNA): TGTGCCAGCTCACCCAGCCTGCGGGAGCTGTTTTTT. It codes for CASSPSLRELFF.

This rearrangement joins TRBV27 to TRBJ2-7, with 7 nucleotides matching TRBD1. V was clipped by 3 bases and J by 2 bases; unmatched bases: 13. In germline, CDR1 is MNHEY, CDR2 SMNVEV (reference sequence). The CDR3 is 17 amino acids. The CDR3 sequence is CASSFRRTGDIAYEQYF. As DNA, the CDR3 is TGTGCCAGCAGTTTTCGGCGAACAGGGGATATCGCCTACGAGCAGTACTTC.

The chain employs TRBV6-6 and TRBJ2-7, with D unresolved. Trimming shortened V by 4 bases and J by 9 bases, and 13 bases separated the two germline ends. The CDR3 covers 12 residues. Looked up from germline, CDR1 is MNHNY and CDR2 is SVGAGI (reference sequence). The CDR3 nucleotides read TGTGCCAGCAGTTCACAGTCTTTCCGGCAGTACTTC. Translation gives CASSSQSFRQYF.

This clone came up a few times. The chain couples TRBV30 to TRBJ2-7; D gene ambiguous. This CDR3 region has 15 residues. V lost 5 bases and J lost 1, with 18 bases in between. From germline, CDR1 is GTSNPN and CDR2 SVGIG (reference sequence). In DNA, the CDR3 is TGTGCCTGGTCATTGGCGCCAAGCGAGTCCTACGAGCAGTACTTC. The encoded protein is CAWSLAPSESYEQYF.

The rearrangement joins TRBV5-1 to TRBJ2-2; 14 bases line up with TRBD2. Germline V CDR1 and CDR2: SGHRS, YFSETQ. V shed 3 bases and J 4 bases; nucleotides not matched to a gene: 8. The CDR3 sequence is 18 residues long. CDR3 DNA: TGCGCCAGCAGCTCGGGACTAGCGGGAGTGGGGAGCACCGGGGAGCTGTTTTTT. Its protein product is CASSSGLAGVGSTGELFF.

This clone turned up a few times. J is TRBJ2-1 and V is TRBV6-5; 8 bases agree with TRBD2. Losses at the gene ends were 5 bases for V and 7 bases for J; bases not matched to a gene: 4. CDR1 and CDR2 (germline): MNHEY, SVGAGI. This CDR3 is 13 amino acids long. The CDR3 loop reads CASSRGGLNEQFF. The CDR3 region has the DNA TGTGCCAGCAGTCGGGGGGGCCTAAATGAGCAGTTCTTC.

The chain is built from TRBV30 and TRBJ1-2; D gene unclear. CDR1 is GTSNPN, CDR2 SVGIG, per germline (reference sequence). The CDR3 is made up of 14 amino acids. V lost 0 bases, J lost 2 bases, and 10 bases lay in between. The CDR3 sequence is CAWSVGLGNYGYTF. DNA for the CDR3: TGTGCCTGGAGTGTAGGGCTGGGGAACTATGGCTACACCTTC.